This TCR beta chain was sequenced for a study of beta chain features in type 1 diabetes. Expressed TCRB transcripts were sequenced after all isolated RNA was converted to cDNA. Produced via immunoSEQ multiplex PCR; TCRdb's table is partial and in-frame only. Of some 900,000 clones listed, 15% to 20% are singletons. This clonotype was sampled from a woman between 18 and 30 years old in good health. Sequenced sample: naive CD4+ T cells from blood.

The CDR3 sequence: CASSPQGGLSYNEQFF. CDR3 DNA sequence: TGTGCCAGCAGCCCCCAAGGCGGTCTTTCCTACAATGAGCAGTTCTTC. This sequence joins TRBV7-3 and TRBJ2-1; D is ambiguous. CDR3 length: 16 amino acids. Trimming took off 5 bases at V and 1 base at J, with 15 bases between the two ends. Germline V CDR1 and CDR2: SGHTA, FQGTGA.